This TCR beta chain was sequenced in a study of T cell responses to AZD1222 COVID-19 vaccine. V was pared by 4 bases and J by 7 bases, with 1 base of the junction left unmatched. The V gene's germline CDR1 is SGHDN and CDR2 FVKESK. The CDR3 is 12 amino acids. TCRdb keeps only in-frame clones here, not all; method: immunoSEQ multiplex PCR. The sample consists of 120,000 or so clones, 80% to 95% of them appearing once. The chain uses TRBV14 and TRBJ1-5; 7 positions match TRBD1. Sequencing used peripheral blood, obtained 28 days after the second dose of the MenACWY control vaccine. This TCR was recovered from an adult who received the MenACWY meningococcal vaccine as a control. The CDR3 sequence: CASSLGGQPQHF. DNA of the CDR3: TGTGCCAGCAGCCTAGGGGGCCAGCCCCAGCATTTT.